This T cell receptor beta chain was retrieved from a study of blood T cell repertoires in COVID-19. Across the whole study: Spain, Italy and the United States supplied samples that represented acute and convalescent COVID-19. Sources were T cells, B-cell-depleted T cells, or PBMCs; the material itself was cDNA or gDNA.

This CDR3 comprises 12 residues. The germline CDR1 and CDR2 sequences are SGHAT and FQDESV (reference sequence). With 5 bases clipped from V and 8 bases from J, the junction kept 2 bases outside the gene matches. How the authors handled the data: Reference gene primer amplification in the assay estimated nucleated cell counts. Assay: immunoSEQ multiplex PCR; the TCRdb copy retains only in-frame clones and omits some. D and trimming were read from the DNA, whereas the V and J calls and clone size are those reported in that table. The top ten clones hold 9.8% of a sample with 100,000 or so clones, 70% to 85% of them seen once.

The clonotype comes from a man between 60 and 70 years old with active or convalescent COVID-19. The chain uses TRBV11-1 and TRBJ2-4; 8 nucleotides match TRBD1. Sample: peripheral blood. CDR3 sequence: CASSPDRDIQYF. CDR3 bases: TGTGCCAGCAGCCCGGACAGGGACATTCAGTACTTC.